This note documents a single T cell receptor (beta chain) sequence. This record comes from a study of blood T cell repertoires in COVID-19. Study summary: The United States, Italy and Spain were the sources of the acute and convalescent COVID-19 samples. The cDNA or gDNA used as material had been derived from T cells, B-cell-depleted T cells, or PBMCs.

Under the authors' procedure: For nucleated cells, counts were estimated from reference gene primer amplification. Generated by immunoSEQ multiplex PCR, the TCRdb table keeps only in-frame clones and is missing some. D and trimming were read from the DNA, whereas the V and J calls and clone size are those reported in that table. The table shows 290,000 or so clones, with almost 85% occurring only once. Sequencing used peripheral blood. This clonotype originated in a man between 45 and 60 years old with active or convalescent COVID-19.

DNA of the CDR3: TGTGCCAGCAGCCAAGAAGGCGGGAGGGGCGACGGGGAGCTGTTTTTT. Its protein product is CASSQEGGRGDGELFF. The chain combines TRBV14 with TRBJ2-2, with TRBD2 identical over 9 bases. Trimming cost V 0 bases and J 7 bases; bases outside gene matches: 6. CDR1 is SGHDN and CDR2 is FVKESK in the germline V gene. The CDR3 loop spans 16 amino acids.